The T cell receptor beta chain described here comes from a study of T cell responses to AZD1222 COVID-19 vaccine. Findings and caveats of the study: The donor group comprised mostly white British people and more females; the analysis possibly underestimated clonal diversity. Samples come after the peak T cell response, not at day 14. Reports indicate that nearly half of spike-specific TCRs are directed at unmutated variant regions.

Clones were read by immunoSEQ multiplex PCR, and TCRdb kept only the in-frame ones, dropping some. The sample carries about 140,000 clones, 80% to 95% recorded once. This CDR3 has 16 amino acids. The V end was cut by 3 bases, the J end by 7 bases, with 19 bases between. Germline CDR1 is WSHSY and CDR2 is SAAADI. About this clone itself: Its specificity is not known.

The source of this sequence is an adult who received the AZD1222 COVID-19 vaccine. This specimen consisted of peripheral blood, obtained 28 days after the second AZD1222 dose. This rearrangement joins TRBV10-2 to TRBJ1-5; no clear D gene. The DNA of the CDR3 is TGCGCCAGCAGTGACGAGGAATGGGGAGGCGGACAGCCCCAGCATTTT. Translated: CASSDEEWGGGQPQHF.